Given below is one TCR beta chain in context. This entry is derived from a study of blood T cell repertoires in COVID-19. Study-level information: Samples taken during acute and convalescent COVID-19 were collected in the United States, Italy and Spain.

As originally analysed: Reference gene primer amplification yielded estimated nucleated cell counts. Repertoires were generated with immunoSEQ multiplex PCR, while TCRdb's copy carries only in-frame clones and drops some. That table gives V, J and clone size, and the DNA gave D and trimming. Of 300,000 to 400,000 clones listed, 80% to 90% were seen once; the top ten hold approximately 7.8%. CDR1 and CDR2 (germline): SEHNR, FQNEAQ (reference sequence). V lost 5 bases and J lost 5; bases outside the gene matches: 5. The CDR3 totals 13 residues. The sequenced material came from peripheral blood. This clonotype was sampled from a woman aged 45 to 65 who had recovered from COVID-19. This chain uses TRBV7-9 with TRBJ2-5; 7 bases align to TRBD2. The CDR3 reads CASSVGGRETQYF. The CDR3 DNA is TGTGCCAGCAGCGTCGGGGGGAGGGAGACCCAGTACTTC.